This T cell receptor (beta chain) originates from a study of blood T cell repertoires in COVID-19. TCRdb's copy holds only in-frame clones and misses some; the assay was immunoSEQ multiplex PCR. The data contain about 160,000 clones, roughly 78% of them singletons. Germline CDR1 reads SGHTA; CDR2 reads FQGNSA. CDR3 length: 15 amino acids. Trimming cost V 5 bases and J 2 bases; bases outside gene matches: 3. This TCR was recovered from a woman aged 55-75 years with COVID-19, enrolled during active disease. This sequence joins TRBV7-2 and TRBJ2-7; 13 bases match TRBD2. What was sequenced was peripheral blood. CDR3 protein: CASSPGLAGAYEQYF. The CDR3 DNA reads as TGTGCCAGCAGCCCAGGACTAGCGGGGGCCTACGAGCAGTACTTC.